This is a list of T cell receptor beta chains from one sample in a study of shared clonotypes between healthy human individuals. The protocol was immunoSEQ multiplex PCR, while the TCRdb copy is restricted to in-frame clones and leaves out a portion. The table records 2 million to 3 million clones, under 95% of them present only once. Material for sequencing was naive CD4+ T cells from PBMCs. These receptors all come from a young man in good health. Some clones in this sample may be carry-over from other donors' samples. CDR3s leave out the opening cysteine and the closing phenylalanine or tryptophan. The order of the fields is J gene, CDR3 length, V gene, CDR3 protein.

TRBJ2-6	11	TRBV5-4	ACSETGANVLT
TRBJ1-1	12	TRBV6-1	ASISPGQRTEAF
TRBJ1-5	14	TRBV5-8	ASSRAVPYSNQPQH
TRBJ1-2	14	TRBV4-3	ASSQDRGNRNYGYT
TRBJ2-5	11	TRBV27	ASSFLGEETQY
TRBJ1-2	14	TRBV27	ASSTAGQAPNYGYT
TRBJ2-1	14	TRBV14	ASSFLGLAGSNEQF
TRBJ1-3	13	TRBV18	ASSLQNRAGNTIY
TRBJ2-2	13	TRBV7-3	ASSPTSGATGELF
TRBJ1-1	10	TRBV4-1	ASSHLGVEAF
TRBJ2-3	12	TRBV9	ASSVEPRQALAY
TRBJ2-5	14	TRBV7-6	ASSFTFRRPQETQY
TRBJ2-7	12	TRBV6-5	ASSYTPQGYEQY
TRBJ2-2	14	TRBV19	ASNPTGVVRTGELF
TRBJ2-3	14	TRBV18	ASSPRGLAGPDTQY
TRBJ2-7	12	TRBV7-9	ASSLGTGVGEQY
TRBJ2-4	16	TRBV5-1	ASSYGTEFLGTKNIQY
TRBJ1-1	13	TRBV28	ASSRRQGLHTEAF
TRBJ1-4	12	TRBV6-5	ASSYSKFAEKLF
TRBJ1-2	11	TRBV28	ASSFGNNYGYT
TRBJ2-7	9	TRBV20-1	SAKGQDEQY
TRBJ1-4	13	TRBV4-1	ASSQSGTGEEKLF
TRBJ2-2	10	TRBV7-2	ASSINTGELF
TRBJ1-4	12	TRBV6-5	ASSYFQGSEKLF
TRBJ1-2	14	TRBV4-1	ASSHYPGQTFYGYT
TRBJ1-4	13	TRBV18	ASSLWTGEAEKLF
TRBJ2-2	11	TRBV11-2	ASSSSRAWELF
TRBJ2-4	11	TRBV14	ASSQDRGNIQY
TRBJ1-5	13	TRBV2	ASSESALNGQPQH
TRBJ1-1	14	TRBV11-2	ASSLYKDRRNTEAF
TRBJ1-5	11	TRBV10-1	ASKDRVLQPQH
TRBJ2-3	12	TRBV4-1	ASSRTGSTDTQY
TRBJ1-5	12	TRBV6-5	ASSYSLADQPQH
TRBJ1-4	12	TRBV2	ASSETGLNEKLF
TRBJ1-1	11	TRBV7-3	ASSFGGNTEAF
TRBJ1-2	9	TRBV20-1	SAPWGYGYT
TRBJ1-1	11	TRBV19	ASSWDRNTEAF
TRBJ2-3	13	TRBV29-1	SVGGLATSTDTQY